This TCR beta chain comes out of a study of blood T cell repertoires in COVID-19. Study summary: T cells, B-cell-depleted T cells, or PBMCs supplied cDNA or gDNA.

Seattle's cohort entered during active infection and was followed longitudinally. In germline, CDR1 is SGHRS, CDR2 YFSETQ. With V trimmed by 1 base and J by 3 bases, 7 bases remained unmatched. The CDR3 loop spans 15 amino acids. TCRdb's copy holds only in-frame clones and misses some; the assay was immunoSEQ multiplex PCR. This table has almost 400,000 clones, around 87% appearing once. The chain uses TRBV5-1 and TRBJ2-7, with TRBD2 identical over 7 bases. The TCR sequence derives from a woman aged 55-69 years with COVID-19, enrolled during active disease. The sequencing input was peripheral blood. The CDR3 DNA is TGCGCCAGCAGCTTGAATGGCGGGGGAGTCTACGAGCAGTACTTC. It codes for CASSLNGGGVYEQYF.